This is a list of T cell receptor beta chains from one sample in a study of OX40 agonist ivuxolimab in advanced cancers. Some clones are missing from TCRdb's copy, which holds only in-frame ones; the method was immunoSEQ multiplex PCR. There are approximately 79,000 clones in the sample; around 86% occur only once, and 3.1% lies in the top ten. The sequencing used CD4+ or CD8+ T cells sorted from blood, collected in a trial of the OX40 agonist ivuxolimab. These receptors came from an adult with an advanced solid tumor such as melanoma, head and neck, liver or kidney cancer. CDR3s include the opening cysteine and the closing phenylalanine or tryptophan. D genes are given only for firm matches. A row's size may be missing; if present it is once, few, many or a size class.

v_call,d_call,cdr3_length,clone_size,j_call,cdr3_aa,cdr3_nt
TRBV6-1,.,13,.,TRBJ2-5,CASLFQGRETQYF,TGTGCCAGTCTGTTCCAGGGACGGGAGACCCAGTACTTC
TRBV2,TRBD2,15,.,TRBJ2-1,CASSGRGSSYNEQFF,TGTGCCAGCAGCGGTCGCGGGAGCTCCTACAATGAGCAGTTCTTC
TRBV7-2,TRBD1,15,.,TRBJ1-1,CASSSFPGGNTEAFF,TGTGCCAGCAGCTCGTTCCCAGGGGGGAACACTGAAGCTTTCTTT
TRBV4-1,.,15,.,TRBJ2-7,CASSHIRTGGYEQYF,TGCGCCAGCAGCCATATTCGGACGGGCGGCTACGAGCAGTACTTC
TRBV30,TRBD1,16,.,TRBJ1-4,CAWSVQGARTNEKLFF,TGTGCCTGGAGTGTACAGGGGGCGAGAACTAATGAAAAACTGTTTTTT
TRBV6-1,.,12,.,TRBJ2-7,CASSARYYEQYF,TGTGCCAGCAGTGCCCGGTACTACGAGCAGTACTTC
TRBV2,TRBD1,19,.,TRBJ2-7,CASTPPPRDREQGAYEQYF,TGTGCCAGCACCCCTCCGCCTCGGGACAGGGAGCAGGGGGCCTACGAGCAGTACTTC
TRBV9,.,15,.,TRBJ1-5,CASSVGGQGNQPQHF,TGTGCCAGCAGCGTAGGGGGGCAGGGCAATCAGCCCCAGCATTTT
TRBV2,.,14,.,TRBJ2-3,CASNGVSYTDTQYF,TGTGCCAGCAACGGGGTGTCGTACACAGATACGCAGTATTTT
TRBV5-1,TRBD1,15,.,TRBJ1-5,CASSPGQGGSQPQHF,TGCGCCAGCAGCCCGGGACAGGGGGGCAGTCAGCCCCAGCATTTT
TRBV7-8,.,17,few,TRBJ2-6,CASSRRTALSGANVLTF,TGTGCCAGCAGCCGAAGGACAGCACTCTCTGGGGCCAACGTCCTGACTTTC
TRBV5-1,TRBD1,14,.,TRBJ1-1,CASSADRGNTEAFF,TGCGCCAGCAGCGCGGACAGGGGGAACACTGAAGCTTTCTTT
TRBV6-5,.,14,.,TRBJ1-1,CASSSTAANTEAFF,TGTGCCAGCAGTTCCACCGCGGCCAACACTGAAGCTTTCTTT
TRBV30,.,17,.,TRBJ1-4,CAWSVKQALISNEKLFF,TGTGCCTGGAGTGTAAAACAGGCCTTAATTTCAAATGAAAAACTGTTTTTT
TRBV7-2,.,16,.,TRBJ2-3,CASSLSPGGQRDTQYF,TGTGCCAGCAGCCTCTCTCCGGGGGGCCAAAGAGATACGCAGTATTTT
TRBV12-5,.,14,.,TRBJ2-7,CASGLDRVSYEQYF,TGTGCTAGTGGTTTGGATCGGGTCTCCTACGAGCAGTACTTC
TRBV7-3,TRBD2,16,.,TRBJ2-1,CASSPQAGGRRNEQFF,TGTGCCAGCAGCCCCCAGGCCGGGGGGAGGCGCAATGAGCAGTTCTTC
TRBV27,TRBD1,18,.,TRBJ2-7,CASSLYDLGQGGSYEQYF,TGTGCCAGCAGTTTATACGACCTTGGACAGGGGGGCTCCTACGAGCAGTACTTC
TRBV19,.,16,few,TRBJ1-3,CASSPMELNSGNTIYF,TGTGCCAGTAGTCCCATGGAGTTAAACTCTGGAAACACCATATATTTT
TRBV18,.,17,.,TRBJ2-3,CASSPQPAGGGTDTQYF,TGTGCCAGCTCACCACAGCCCGCAGGGGGGGGCACAGATACGCAGTATTTT
TRBV11-2,TRBD2,13,.,TRBJ2-7,CASSHEGGAEQYF,TGTGCCAGCAGCCACGAGGGAGGGGCCGAGCAGTACTTC
TRBV5-3,.,11,.,TRBJ1-5,CARSNNQPQHF,TGTGCCAGAAGCAACAATCAGCCCCAGCATTTT
TRBV6-4,TRBD2,13,.,TRBJ2-3,CASSLREGDTQYF,TGTGCCAGCAGCCTCAGGGAGGGCGATACGCAGTATTTT
TRBV11-2,TRBD2,13,few,TRBJ2-3,CASSPGLVDTQYF,TGTGCCAGCAGCCCGGGACTAGTTGATACGCAGTATTTT
TRBV30,TRBD1,13,.,TRBJ1-2,CAWSVTGQGGYTF,TGTGCCTGGAGTGTTACGGGACAGGGTGGCTACACCTTC
TRBV30,.,10,.,TRBJ1-2,CAWRRGGYTF,TGTGCCTGGAGACGTGGCGGCTACACCTTC